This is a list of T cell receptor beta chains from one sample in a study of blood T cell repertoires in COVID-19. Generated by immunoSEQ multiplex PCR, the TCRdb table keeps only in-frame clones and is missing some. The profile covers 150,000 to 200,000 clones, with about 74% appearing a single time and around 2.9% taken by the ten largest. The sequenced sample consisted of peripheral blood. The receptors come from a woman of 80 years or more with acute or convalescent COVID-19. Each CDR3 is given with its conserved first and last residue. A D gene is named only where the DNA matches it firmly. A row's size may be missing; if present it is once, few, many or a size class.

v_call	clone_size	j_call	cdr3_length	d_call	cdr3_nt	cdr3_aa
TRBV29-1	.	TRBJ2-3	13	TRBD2	TGCAGCGTAGGGACTAGCGGGATGGTTACGCAGTATTTT	CSVGTSGMVTQYF
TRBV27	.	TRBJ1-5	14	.	TGTGCCAGCAGTTACAGACCTCGTGTGGAGCCCCAGCATTTT	CASSYRPRVEPQHF
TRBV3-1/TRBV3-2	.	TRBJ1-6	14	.	TGTGCCAGTAGCGTACGGACAAATAATTCACCCCTCCACTTT	CASSVRTNNSPLHF
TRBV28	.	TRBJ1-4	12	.	TGTGCCAGCAGTTTCGAGGATGGAAAACTGTTTTTT	CASSFEDGKLFF
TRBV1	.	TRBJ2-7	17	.	TGCACCAGCAGCCAAGGCCCTCACAGGGGGACCTCCTACGAGCAGTACTTC	CTSSQGPHRGTSYEQYF
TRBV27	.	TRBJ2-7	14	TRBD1	TGTGCCAGCAGCCGCCGGACAGGGCACTACGAGCAGTACTTC	CASSRRTGHYEQYF
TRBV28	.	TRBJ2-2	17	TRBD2	TGTGCCAGTCTCAGACTAGCGGGAGTGACGAACACCGGGGAGCTGTTTTTT	CASLRLAGVTNTGELFF
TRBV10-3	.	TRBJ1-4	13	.	TGTGCCACGTCAGGGGATGGCAGTGAAAAACTGTTTTTT	CATSGDGSEKLFF
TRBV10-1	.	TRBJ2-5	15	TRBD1	TGCGCCAGCAGTGAGTCTGGGACAGGCCAAGAGACCCAGTACTTC	CASSESGTGQETQYF
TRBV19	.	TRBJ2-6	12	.	TGTGCCAGTAGTATCAACCCGGGGTTACCGGCTTTC	CASSINPGLPAF
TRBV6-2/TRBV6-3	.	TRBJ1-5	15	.	TGTGCCAGCAGTAGACAGGTTGGTAGCAATCAGCCCCAGCATTTT	CASSRQVGSNQPQHF
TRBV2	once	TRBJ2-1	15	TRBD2	TGTGCCAGCAGAGCTACTAGCGGGAGGTACAATGAGCAGTTCTTC	CASRATSGRYNEQFF
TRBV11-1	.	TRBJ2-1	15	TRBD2	TGTGCCAGCAGTTTCACCGGGACTAGCGGGAGTGGGAAGTTCTTC	CASSFTGTSGSGKFF
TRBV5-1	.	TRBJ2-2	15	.	TGCGCCAGCAGCTTAGCTCAAATGTGGACCGGGGAGCTGTTTTTT	CASSLAQMWTGELFF
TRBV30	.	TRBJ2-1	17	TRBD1	TGTGCCTGGAGTGTGCTGACGGGACAGGGAATAATCAATGAGCAGTTCTTC	CAWSVLTGQGIINEQFF
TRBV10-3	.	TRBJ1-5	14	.	TGTGCCATCAGGGCAGGGGCTGTGGGTCAGCCCCAGCATTTT	CAIRAGAVGQPQHF
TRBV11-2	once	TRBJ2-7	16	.	TGTGCCAGCAGCTCAATGGGGGCAGGGTCTTCCTACGAGCAGTACTTC	CASSSMGAGSSYEQYF
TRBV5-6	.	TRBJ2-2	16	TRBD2	TGTGCCAGCAGCGGAGGGACTAGCGGTTACTCCGGGGAGCTGTTTTTT	CASSGGTSGYSGELFF
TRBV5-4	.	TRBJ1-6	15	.	TGTGCCAGCAGCTTGGCGGGACTTGATAATTCACCCCTCCACTTT	CASSLAGLDNSPLHF
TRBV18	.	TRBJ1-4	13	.	TGTGCCAGCTCACCGGGTACAGACGAAAAACTGTTTTTT	CASSPGTDEKLFF
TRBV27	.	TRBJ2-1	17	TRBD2	TGTGCCAGCAGTTGGGGACTAGCGGGAACGATGAAGGATGAGCAGTTCTTC	CASSWGLAGTMKDEQFF
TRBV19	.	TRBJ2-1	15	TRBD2	TGTGCCAGTAGGTCAGGACTAGCGGGAGCGATTGAGCAGTTCTTC	CASRSGLAGAIEQFF
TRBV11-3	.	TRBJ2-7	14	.	TGTGCCAGCAGCCCGCCCGGACGAGGGTACGAGCAGTACTTC	CASSPPGRGYEQYF
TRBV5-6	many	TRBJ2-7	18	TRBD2	TGTGCCAGCAGCCCCACTATTCGTATGGGGGGGTTTTCCTACGAGCAGTACTTC	CASSPTIRMGGFSYEQYF
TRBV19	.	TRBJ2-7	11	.	TGTGCCAGTAGTTCCGGTGACGAGCAGTACTTC	CASSSGDEQYF
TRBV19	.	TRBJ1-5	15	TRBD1	TGTGCCAGTAGTCAGACAGGGATGCGCAATCAGCCCCAGCATTTT	CASSQTGMRNQPQHF
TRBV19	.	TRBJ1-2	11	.	TGTGCCAGTAGACAGAACTATGGCTACACCTTC	CASRQNYGYTF
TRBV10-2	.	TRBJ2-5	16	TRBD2	TGCGCCAGCAGTCCCTGGACTAGCGGGAGACCAGAGACCCAGTACTTC	CASSPWTSGRPETQYF
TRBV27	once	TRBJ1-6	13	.	TGTGCCATTTCGACAGGACCAAATTCACCCCTCCACTTT	CAISTGPNSPLHF
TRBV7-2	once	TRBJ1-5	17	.	TGTGCCAGCAGCCCCTGGGGGGGAGCTTATAGCAATCAGCCCCAGCATTTT	CASSPWGGAYSNQPQHF
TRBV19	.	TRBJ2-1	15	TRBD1	TGTGCCGGAGGACCGGGACAGGGGGCAATTGGTGAGCAGTTCTTC	CAGGPGQGAIGEQFF
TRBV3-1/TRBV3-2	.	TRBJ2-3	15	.	TGTGCCAGCAGCCAAGGGCACAGAACCACAGATACGCAGTATTTT	CASSQGHRTTDTQYF
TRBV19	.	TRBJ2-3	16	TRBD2	TGTGCCAGTAGTATCCTGCTAGCGGGAGGCACAGATACGCAGTATTTT	CASSILLAGGTDTQYF
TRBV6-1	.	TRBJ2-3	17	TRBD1	TGTGCCAGCAGTGGGCGTCTGCGCAGGGGGTTCGCAGATACGCAGTATTTT	CASSGRLRRGFADTQYF
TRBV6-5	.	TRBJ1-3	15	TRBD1	TGTGCCAGCAGTTACGGACAGGCAGTGGGAAACACCATATATTTT	CASSYGQAVGNTIYF
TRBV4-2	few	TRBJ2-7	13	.	TGTGCCAGCAGCCAAGGGCGGGGAGACGAGCAGTACTTC	CASSQGRGDEQYF
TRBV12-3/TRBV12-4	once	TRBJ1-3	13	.	TGTGCCAGCACAGGGAAATCTGGAAACACCATATATTTT	CASTGKSGNTIYF
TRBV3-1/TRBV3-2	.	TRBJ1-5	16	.	TGTGCCAGCAGCCAGGGGGACAATTACGGCAATCAGCCCCAGCATTTT	CASSQGDNYGNQPQHF
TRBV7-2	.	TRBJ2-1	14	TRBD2	TGTGCCAGCAGTCCAGCGGGGCGGGCGTTCTATCAGTTCTTC	CASSPAGRAFYQFF
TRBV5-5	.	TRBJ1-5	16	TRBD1	TGTGCCAGCAGCTTGGTAGGGGACAGCGCCTATCAGCCCCAGCATTTT	CASSLVGDSAYQPQHF